Detailed here is one TCR beta chain. This record comes from a study of control samples from healthy donors and cancer patients. Sequenced by immunoSEQ multiplex PCR; TCRdb stores in-frame clones only, minus some. This table has 100,000 to 150,000 clones, roughly 87% appearing once. Germline-derived CDR1 and CDR2 are SNHLY and FYNNEI. The V end lost 7 bases, the J end lost 6 bases, and 24 bases lay between the germline ends. The CDR3 consists of 16 residues. This clonotype originated in a man in his late teens or twenties in good health. The material sequenced was blood. The gene calls are TRBV2 and TRBJ1-2, with D perhaps matching TRBD1 (5 bases). This chain's CDR3 is CASTREALLRGDGYTF. The DNA of the CDR3 is TGTGCCAGCACCCGGGAGGCCTTACTAAGGGGCGATGGCTACACCTTC.